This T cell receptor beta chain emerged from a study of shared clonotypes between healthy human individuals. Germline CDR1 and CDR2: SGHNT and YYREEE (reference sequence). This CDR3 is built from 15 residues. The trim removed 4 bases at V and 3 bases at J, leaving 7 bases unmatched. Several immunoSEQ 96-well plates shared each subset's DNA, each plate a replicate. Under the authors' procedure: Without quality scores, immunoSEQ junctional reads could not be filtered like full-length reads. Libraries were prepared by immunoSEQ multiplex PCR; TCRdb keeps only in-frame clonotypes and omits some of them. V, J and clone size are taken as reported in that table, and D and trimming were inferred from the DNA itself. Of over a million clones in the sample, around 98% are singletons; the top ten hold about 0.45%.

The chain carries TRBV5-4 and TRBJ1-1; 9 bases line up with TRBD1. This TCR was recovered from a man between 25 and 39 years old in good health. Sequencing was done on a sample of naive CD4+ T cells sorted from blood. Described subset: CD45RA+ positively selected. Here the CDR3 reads CASSLRQGEDTEAFF. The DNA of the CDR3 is TGTGCCAGCAGCCTACGACAGGGGGAGGACACTGAAGCTTTCTTT.